The clone carrying this T cell receptor beta chain was counted at least ten times. What it recognizes is unknown. The sample belongs to a study of T cell repertoires in cytomegalovirus infection. About the research overall: Public signatures in TCR beta pointed to CMV infection and matching HLA type. General study points: The cumulative frequency of public TCR beta families identified carriers of CMV plus the relevant HLA. CMV-specific TCR beta clonotypes restricted by HLA-C dominated the ex vivo response.

CDR3 length: 14 residues. With 5 bases removed from V and 2 bases from J, the gap between germline ends came to 12 bases. Germline V lookup: CDR1 SGHTA, CDR2 FQGNSA. Using its own MiXCR run on the reads, TCRdb lists one record per CDR3 protein. The table records 150,000 or so distinct CDR3 sequences, under 8.5% of them present only once. The clonotype comes from a human donor in good health (CMV status not recorded). Some clones in this sample may be carry-over from other donors' samples. Sample: PBMCs. V usage is TRBV7-2 and J usage is TRBJ2-5; D is unclear. The CDR3, as DNA: TGTGCCAGCAGCCCGCCTTTCAATCAAGAGACCCAGTACTTC. Amino acid sequence: CASSPPFNQETQYF.